The clone carrying this TCR beta chain was picked up a small number of times. MiXCR, applied by TCRdb to the RT-PCR reads, yields one record per CDR3 protein. The profile covers 550,000 to 750,000 distinct CDR3 sequences, with 14% appearing a single time and roughly 3.9% taken by the ten largest. The ends were cut back, 7 bases at V and 3 bases at J, with 13 bases in the middle. CDR1 and CDR2 from the germline V gene are MDHEN and SYDVKM. This CDR3 has 13 residues. Sequencing was carried out using memory CD4+ T cells from blood. The source is a female donor in good health, serving as a healthy control. The chain combines TRBV28 with TRBJ2-7; TRBD2 is a possible D gene (6 bases). In nucleotides, the CDR3 is TGTGCCAGCACCCCCGGGGGTCTCTACGAGCAGTACTTC. Encoded protein: CASTPGGLYEQYF.